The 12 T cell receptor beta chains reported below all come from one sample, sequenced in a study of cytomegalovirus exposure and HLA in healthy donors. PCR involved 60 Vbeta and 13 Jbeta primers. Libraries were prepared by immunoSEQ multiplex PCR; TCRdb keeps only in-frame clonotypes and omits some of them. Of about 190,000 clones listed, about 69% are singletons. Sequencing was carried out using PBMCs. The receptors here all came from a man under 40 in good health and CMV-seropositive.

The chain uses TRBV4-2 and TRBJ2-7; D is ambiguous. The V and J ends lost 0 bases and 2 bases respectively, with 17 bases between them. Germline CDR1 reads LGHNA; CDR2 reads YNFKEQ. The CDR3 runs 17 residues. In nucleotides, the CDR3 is TGTGCCAGCAGCCAAGATATAACTACTATGGGTCCCTACGAGCAGTACTTC. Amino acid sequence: CASSQDITTMGPYEQYF.

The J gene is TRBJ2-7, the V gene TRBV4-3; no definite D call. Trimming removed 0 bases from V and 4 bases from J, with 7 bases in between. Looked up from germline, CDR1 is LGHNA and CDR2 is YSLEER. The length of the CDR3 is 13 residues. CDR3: CASSQDRRYEQYF. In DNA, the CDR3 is TGCGCCAGCAGCCAAGATAGGAGATACGAGCAGTACTTC.

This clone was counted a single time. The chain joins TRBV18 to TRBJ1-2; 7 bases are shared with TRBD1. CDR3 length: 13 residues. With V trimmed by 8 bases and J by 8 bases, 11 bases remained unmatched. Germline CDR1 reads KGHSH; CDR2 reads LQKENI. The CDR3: CASAYTGARGYTF. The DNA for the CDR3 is TGTGCCAGCGCGTACACAGGGGCCCGAGGCTACACCTTC.

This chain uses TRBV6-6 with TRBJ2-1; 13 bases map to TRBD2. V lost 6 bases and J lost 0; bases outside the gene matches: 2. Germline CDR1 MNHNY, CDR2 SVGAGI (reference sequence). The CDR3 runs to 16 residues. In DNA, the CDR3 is TGTGCCAGCAGCCGGACTAGCGGGAGCTCCTACAATGAGCAGTTCTTC. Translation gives CASSRTSGSSYNEQFF.

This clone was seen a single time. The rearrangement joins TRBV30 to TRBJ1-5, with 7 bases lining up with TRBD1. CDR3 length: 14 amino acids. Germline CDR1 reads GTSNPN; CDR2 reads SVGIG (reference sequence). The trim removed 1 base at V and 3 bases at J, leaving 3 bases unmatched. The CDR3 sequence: CAWSAGTVNQPQHF. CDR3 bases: TGTGCCTGGAGTGCCGGGACAGTCAATCAGCCCCAGCATTTT.

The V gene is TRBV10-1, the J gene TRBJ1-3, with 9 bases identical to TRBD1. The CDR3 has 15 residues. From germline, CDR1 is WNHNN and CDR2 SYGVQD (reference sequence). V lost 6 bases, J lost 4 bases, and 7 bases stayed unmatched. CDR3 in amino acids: CASRDRGVAGNTIYF. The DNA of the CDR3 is TGCGCCAGCAGGGACAGGGGAGTAGCGGGAAACACCATATATTTT.

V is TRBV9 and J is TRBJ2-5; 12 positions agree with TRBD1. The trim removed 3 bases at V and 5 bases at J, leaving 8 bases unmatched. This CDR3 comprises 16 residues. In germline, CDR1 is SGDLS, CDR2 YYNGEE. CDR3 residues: CASSAGQGAGRETQYF. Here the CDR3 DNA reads TGTGCCAGCAGCGCGGGACAGGGGGCTGGTAGGGAGACCCAGTACTTC.

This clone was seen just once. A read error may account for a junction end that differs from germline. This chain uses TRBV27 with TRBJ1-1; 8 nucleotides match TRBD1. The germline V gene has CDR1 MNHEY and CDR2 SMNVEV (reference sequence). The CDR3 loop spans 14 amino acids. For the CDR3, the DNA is TGTACCAGCAACCCCGCTACAGGGGGCACTGAAGCTTTCTTT. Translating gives CTSNPATGGTEAFF.

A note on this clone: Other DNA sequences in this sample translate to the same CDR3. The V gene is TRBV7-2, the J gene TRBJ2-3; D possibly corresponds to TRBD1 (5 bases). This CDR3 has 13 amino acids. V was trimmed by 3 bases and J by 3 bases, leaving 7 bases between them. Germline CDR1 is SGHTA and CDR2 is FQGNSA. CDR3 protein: CASSFRGTDTQYF. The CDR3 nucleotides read TGTGCCAGCAGCTTTAGGGGTACAGATACGCAGTATTTT.

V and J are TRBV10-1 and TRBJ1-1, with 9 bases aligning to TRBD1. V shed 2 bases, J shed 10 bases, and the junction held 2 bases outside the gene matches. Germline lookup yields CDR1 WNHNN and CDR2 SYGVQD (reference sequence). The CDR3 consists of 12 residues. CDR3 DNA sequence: TGCGCCAGCAGTGAGGGGACAGGGACAGCTTTCTTT. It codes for CASSEGTGTAFF.

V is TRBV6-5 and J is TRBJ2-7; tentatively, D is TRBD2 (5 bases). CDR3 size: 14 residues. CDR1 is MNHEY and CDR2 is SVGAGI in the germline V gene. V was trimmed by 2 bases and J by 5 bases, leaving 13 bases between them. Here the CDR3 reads CASSYNTGGHEQYF. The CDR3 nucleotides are TGTGCCAGCAGTTACAACACCGGAGGTCACGAGCAGTACTTC.

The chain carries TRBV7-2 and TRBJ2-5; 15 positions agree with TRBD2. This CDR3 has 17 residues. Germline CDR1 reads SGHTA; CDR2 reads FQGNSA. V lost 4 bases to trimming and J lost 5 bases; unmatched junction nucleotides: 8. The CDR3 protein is CASSSRTSGGARETQYF. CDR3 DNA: TGTGCCAGCAGCTCCCGGACTAGCGGGGGGGCCCGGGAGACCCAGTACTTC.